The rows below give T cell receptor beta chains drawn from one sample of a study of T cell responses to AZD1222 COVID-19 vaccine. Using immunoSEQ multiplex PCR, the repertoire was profiled, and TCRdb retains in-frame clones only, with some absent. The table shows more than 70,000 clones, with 70% to 90% occurring only once. The sequencing here drew on peripheral blood, taken on day 0 of AZD1222 vaccination. Source of these receptors: an adult in good health. The CDR3 runs from the conserved cysteine through the conserved F or W. D genes are given only for firm matches. Not all rows give a size; the values are once, few, many and, for expanded clones, a class.

clone_size: .; d_call: TRBD1; j_call: TRBJ2-5; v_call: TRBV5-5; cdr3_aa: CASSDGQDSAGETQYF; cdr3_nt: TGTGCCAGCAGCGACGGACAGGATTCGGCGGGAGAGACCCAGTACTTC
clone_size: .; d_call: .; j_call: TRBJ1-3; v_call: TRBV4-2; cdr3_aa: CASSQESTSGNTIYF; cdr3_nt: TGTGCCAGCAGCCAAGAGTCCACCTCTGGAAACACCATATATTTT
clone_size: .; d_call: .; j_call: TRBJ2-1; v_call: TRBV13; cdr3_aa: CASSSPAAGDRWSNEQFF; cdr3_nt: TGTGCCAGCAGCTCCCCGGCGGCGGGGGACAGGTGGAGCAATGAGCAGTTCTTC
clone_size: .; d_call: .; j_call: TRBJ1-6; v_call: TRBV9; cdr3_aa: CASSVRGFNSPLHF; cdr3_nt: TGTGCCAGCAGCGTAAGAGGGTTTAATTCACCCCTCCACTTT
clone_size: .; d_call: TRBD1; j_call: TRBJ1-3; v_call: TRBV4-1; cdr3_aa: CASSQDRGLGNTIYF; cdr3_nt: TGCGCCAGCAGCCAAGACAGGGGGCTAGGAAACACCATATATTTT
clone_size: .; d_call: TRBD1; j_call: TRBJ2-7; v_call: TRBV5-3; cdr3_aa: CARSPGGGYEQYF; cdr3_nt: TGTGCCAGAAGCCCAGGGGGCGGGTACGAGCAGTACTTC
clone_size: .; d_call: .; j_call: TRBJ1-4; v_call: TRBV11-2; cdr3_aa: CASSLEPHEKLFF; cdr3_nt: TGTGCCAGCAGCTTAGAGCCCCATGAAAAACTGTTTTTT
clone_size: .; d_call: .; j_call: TRBJ1-1; v_call: TRBV25-1; cdr3_aa: CASSATRIGAFF; cdr3_nt: TGTGCCAGCAGTGCCACCCGGATCGGAGCTTTCTTT
clone_size: few; d_call: .; j_call: TRBJ1-1; v_call: TRBV7-6; cdr3_aa: CASSLSKNTEAFF; cdr3_nt: TGTGCCAGCAGCTTATCTAAGAACACTGAAGCTTTCTTT
clone_size: .; d_call: TRBD1; j_call: TRBJ1-5; v_call: TRBV4-3; cdr3_aa: CASSQDRSSNQPQHF; cdr3_nt: TGCGCCAGCAGCCAGGACAGGAGTAGCAATCAGCCCCAGCATTTT
clone_size: .; d_call: TRBD1; j_call: TRBJ2-7; v_call: TRBV6-5; cdr3_aa: CASARDRTYEQYF; cdr3_nt: TGTGCCAGCGCCCGGGACAGAACCTACGAGCAGTACTTC
clone_size: once; d_call: .; j_call: TRBJ2-7; v_call: TRBV5-5; cdr3_aa: CASSLARLYEQYF; cdr3_nt: TGTGCCAGCAGCTTGGCCAGGTTGTACGAGCAGTACTTC
clone_size: .; d_call: .; j_call: TRBJ1-2; v_call: TRBV4-1; cdr3_aa: CASTEAVGSLNRNYGYTF; cdr3_nt: TGCGCCAGCACCGAGGCGGTGGGGTCCCTGAACCGTAACTATGGCTACACCTTC